The rows below give T cell receptor beta chains drawn from one sample of a study of T-cell reconstitution after alpha-beta-depleted transplantation in children. TCRdb re-called the PCR reads through MiXCR, storing one row per CDR3 protein. This sample has around 270,000 distinct CDR3 sequences, with 6% to 10% found just once. The specimen was peripheral blood, collected 360 days after TCRalphabeta/CD19-depleted stem cell transplant. The receptors were sampled from a female patient aged 2-9 years who had a stem cell transplant for Fanconi anemia, so the T cells may come from the graft donor. Each CDR3 is given without its conserved first and last residue. The order of the fields is V gene, J gene, CDR3 protein.

TRBV6-6	TRBJ2-1	ASSYTPYNEQF
TRBV21-1	TRBJ1-4	ASSITATNEKLF
TRBV7-9	TRBJ2-5	ASSLEDRWGTQY
TRBV2	TRBJ1-6	ASSEKGGLDNSPLH
TRBV7-2	TRBJ2-3	ASSLIYTDTQY
TRBV6-1	TRBJ1-2	ASSAYYTYGYT
TRBV5-4	TRBJ1-3	ASSSTGEFGNTIY
TRBV20-1	TRBJ1-1	SATGVRTEAF
TRBV5-1	TRBJ1-1	ASSFQGAGTEAF
TRBV9	TRBJ2-2	ASSVLTGVNTGELF
TRBV5-1	TRBJ2-5	ASSLDRGLQETQY
TRBV15	TRBJ1-1	ATSPDGMNTEAF
TRBV11-3	TRBJ2-1	ASSRSGATYNEQF
TRBV5-5	TRBJ1-1	ASSWGAPNTEAF
TRBV29-1	TRBJ1-2	SVDRTGGGYT
TRBV7-2	TRBJ1-5	ASSFLERGQPQH
TRBV19	TRBJ1-1	ASRIGWEDTEAF
TRBV7-8	TRBJ1-1	ASSYRDRGGTKAF
TRBV5-1	TRBJ1-1	ASSLDGQPSTEAF
TRBV7-9	TRBJ1-1	ASSLGGSWDRGTF
TRBV19	TRBJ2-7	ASSIPRDRGYEQY
TRBV7-6	TRBJ2-7	ASSFRDRGYEQY
TRBV9	TRBJ2-2	ASSPVGGWPGELF
TRBV6-5	TRBJ2-1	ASSYVGTGGNEQF
TRBV5-1	TRBJ1-1	ASSLGFTAEAF
TRBV10-3	TRBJ2-1	AISDGSEQF
TRBV3-1	TRBJ1-6	ASSQDPRGTPLH
TRBV18	TRBJ1-1	ASSPVSTFTEAF
TRBV5-1	TRBJ2-2	ASSLKGAPNTGELF